This T cell receptor beta chain is from a study of cytomegalovirus exposure and HLA in healthy donors. Germline-derived CDR1 and CDR2 are SEHNR and FQNEAQ (reference sequence). The CDR3 runs to 13 residues. V was trimmed by 11 bases and J by 2 bases, leaving 14 bases between them. PCR employed 60 Vbeta and 13 Jbeta primers. Generated by immunoSEQ multiplex PCR, the TCRdb table keeps only in-frame clones and is missing some. In the table there are fewer than 200,000 clones, approximately 80% of which are singletons. This clone was counted between two and nine times. This chain uses TRBV7-9 with TRBJ2-3, with D unresolved. This clonotype was obtained from a woman between 40 and 55 years old in good health and CMV-seropositive. Sequenced input: PBMCs. DNA of the CDR3: TGTGCCGTCGCCCTAAAAGACACAGATACGCAGTATTTT. It yields the protein CAVALKDTDTQYF.